This TCR beta chain appears in the sequencing data of a study of CD8+CD57+ T cells in acquired aplastic anemia. Study results and limitations: Patients and controls turned out to have more than 25 CD8+ CDR3 sequences in common.

Germline assignment: CDR1 DFQATT and CDR2 SNEGSKA (reference sequence). The J segment lost 0 bases and the V segment lost 3 bases, leaving 14 bases of the junction unmatched. The CDR3 has 19 amino acids. Flow cytometry had shown expanded CD8+CD57+ cells in the patients chosen for sequencing. Patients were therapy-naive when their blood was sampled. Genomic DNA constituted the template upon which TCR beta VDJ and CDR3 profiling was performed. TCRdb re-derived calls from the reads in MiXCR, one entry per CDR3 protein. This sample has roughly 200,000 distinct CDR3 sequences; nearly 65% occur once, and the top ten carry approximately 42%. As regards this clonotype: Its antigen remains unknown.

The sequencing sample was made of sorted CD4+, CD8+, or CD8+CD57+ T cells (not recorded which) from PBMCs. This sequence joins TRBV20-1 and TRBJ2-3; 11 nucleotides match TRBD2. The origin of this receptor is a human donor with aplastic anemia. The CDR3 DNA reads TGCAGTGCTAGGCCTAGTGGTAGCGGGGGGGCTCCCAGCACAGATACGCAGTATTTT. Amino acids: CSARPSGSGGAPSTDTQYF.